These 2 T cell receptor beta chains share one sample of origin, sequenced in a study of T cell responses to AZD1222 COVID-19 vaccine. Only in-frame clones appear in the TCRdb table, and some are missing; sequencing was by immunoSEQ multiplex PCR. The table records 110,000 or so clones, 70% to 90% of them present only once. The sample in question was peripheral blood, obtained 28 days after the second AZD1222 dose. Receptors were obtained from an adult who received the AZD1222 COVID-19 vaccine.

This clone was found once. This chain uses TRBV7-2 with TRBJ2-5; tentative D call: TRBD1 (6 bases). With 4 bases removed from V and 4 bases from J, the gap between germline ends came to 13 bases. CDR3 length: 14 amino acids. The germline V gene encodes CDR1 SGHTA and CDR2 FQGNSA. CDR3 nucleotide sequence: TGTGCCAGCAGCTGGTCCCAGGGGCGAGAGACCCAGTACTTC. This encodes CASSWSQGRETQYF.

This clone was observed a few times. The gene calls are TRBV19 and TRBJ1-2; 8 nucleotides match TRBD1. Germline CDR1 LNHDA, CDR2 SQIVND (reference sequence). The CDR3 sequence is 15 residues long. The V and J ends lost 3 bases and 2 bases, in that order; junction bases with no gene match: 5. CDR3 sequence (DNA): TGTGCCAGTAGTATCCGACAGGGGAACAACTATGGCTACACCTTC. Translating it yields CASSIRQGNNYGYTF.